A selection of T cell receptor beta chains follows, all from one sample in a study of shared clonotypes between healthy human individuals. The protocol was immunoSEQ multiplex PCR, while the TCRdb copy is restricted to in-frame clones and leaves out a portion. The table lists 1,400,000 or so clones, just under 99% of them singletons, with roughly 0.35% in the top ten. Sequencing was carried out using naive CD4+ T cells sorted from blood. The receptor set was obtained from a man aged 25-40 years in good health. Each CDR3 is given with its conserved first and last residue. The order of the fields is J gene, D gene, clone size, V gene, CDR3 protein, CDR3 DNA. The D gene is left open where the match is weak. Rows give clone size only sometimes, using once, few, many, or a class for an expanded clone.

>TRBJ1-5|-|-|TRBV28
CASSWGANQPQHF
TGTGCCAGCAGTTGGGGAGCGAATCAGCCCCAGCATTTT
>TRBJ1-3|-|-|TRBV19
CASSTDPSGNTIYF
TGTGCCAGTAGTACGGACCCATCTGGAAACACCATATATTTT
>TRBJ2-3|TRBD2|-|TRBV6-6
CASSKGLAGTDTQYF
TGTGCCAGCAGCAAGGGGCTAGCGGGAACAGATACGCAGTATTTT
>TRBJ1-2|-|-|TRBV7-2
CASSLGRSYYGYTF
TGTGCCAGCAGCCTAGGGAGGAGCTACTATGGCTACACCTTC
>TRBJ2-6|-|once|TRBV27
CASKDSPSGANVLTF
TGTGCCAGCAAGGACAGTCCCTCTGGGGCCAACGTCCTGACTTTC
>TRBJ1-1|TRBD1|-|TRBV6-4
CASRDREWTEAFF
TGTGCCAGCCGGGACAGGGAGTGGACTGAAGCTTTCTTT
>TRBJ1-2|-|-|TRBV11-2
CASSRRTGNYGYTF
TGTGCCAGCAGCCGCCGAACAGGGAACTATGGCTACACCTTC
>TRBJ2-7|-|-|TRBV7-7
CASSSGVEQYF
TGTGCTAGCAGCTCCGGCGTAGAGCAGTACTTC
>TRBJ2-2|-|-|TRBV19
CASSIATNTGELFF
TGTGCCAGTAGTATAGCTACGAACACCGGGGAGCTGTTTTTT
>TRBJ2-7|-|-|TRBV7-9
CASSLFPPGPPHAEYEQYF
TGTGCCAGCAGCTTATTCCCCCCCGGCCCCCCGCATGCGGAATACGAGCAGTACTTC
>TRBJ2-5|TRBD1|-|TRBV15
CATSRAGGEETQYF
TGTGCCACCAGCAGAGCAGGGGGCGAAGAGACCCAGTACTTC
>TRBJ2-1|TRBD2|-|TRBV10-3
CAISEEGTSAASYNEQFF
TGTGCCATCAGTGAGGAAGGGACTAGCGCCGCTTCCTACAATGAGCAGTTCTTC
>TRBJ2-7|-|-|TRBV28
CASSLTAAVYEQYF
TGTGCCAGCAGTTTAACGGCAGCAGTCTACGAGCAGTACTTC
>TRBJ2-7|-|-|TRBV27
CASSFTRGATHYEQYF
TGTGCCAGCAGTTTTACGAGGGGCGCAACTCACTACGAGCAGTACTTC
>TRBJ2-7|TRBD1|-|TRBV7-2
CASRGLGQGAEQYF
TGTGCCAGCAGGGGACTTGGGCAGGGGGCCGAGCAGTACTTC
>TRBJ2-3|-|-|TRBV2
CASSPTVSTDTQYF
TGTGCCAGCAGCCCGACAGTCAGCACAGATACGCAGTATTTT
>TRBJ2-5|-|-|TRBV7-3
CASSSQETQYF
TGTGCCAGCAGCTCACAAGAGACCCAGTACTTC
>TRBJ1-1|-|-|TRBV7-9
CASSLALGMNTEAFF
TGTGCCAGCAGCTTAGCCCTGGGGATGAACACTGAAGCTTTCTTT